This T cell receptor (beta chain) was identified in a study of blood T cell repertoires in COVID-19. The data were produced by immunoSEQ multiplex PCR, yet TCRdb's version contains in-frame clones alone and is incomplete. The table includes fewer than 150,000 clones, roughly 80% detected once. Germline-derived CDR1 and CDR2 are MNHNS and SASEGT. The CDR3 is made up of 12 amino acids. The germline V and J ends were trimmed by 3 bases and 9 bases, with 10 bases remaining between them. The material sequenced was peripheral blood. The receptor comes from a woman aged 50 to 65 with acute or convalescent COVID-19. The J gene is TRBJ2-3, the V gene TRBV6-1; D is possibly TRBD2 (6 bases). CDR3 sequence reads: CASSEARGTQYF. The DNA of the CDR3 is TGTGCCAGCAGTGAGGCCCGGGGGACGCAGTATTTT.